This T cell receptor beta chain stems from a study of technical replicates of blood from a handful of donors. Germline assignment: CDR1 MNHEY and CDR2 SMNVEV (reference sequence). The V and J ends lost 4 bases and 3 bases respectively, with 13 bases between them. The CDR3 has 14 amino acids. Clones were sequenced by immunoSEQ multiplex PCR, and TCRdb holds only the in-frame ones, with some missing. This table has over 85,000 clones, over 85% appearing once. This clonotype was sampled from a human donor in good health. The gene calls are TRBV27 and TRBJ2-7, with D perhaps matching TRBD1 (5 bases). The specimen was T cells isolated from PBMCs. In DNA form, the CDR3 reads TGTGCCAGCAGTTGGGCGGACAAATACTACGAGCAGTACTTC. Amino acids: CASSWADKYYEQYF.